The 18 T cell receptor beta chains below were found in one sample sequenced in a study of T cell repertoires in cytomegalovirus infection. Using its own MiXCR run on the reads, TCRdb lists one record per CDR3 protein. The sample has 650,000 to 900,000 distinct CDR3 sequences, about 30% seen once. Antigens for these TCRs are unknown. The sample was cultured CD8+ T cells from PBMCs, taken from culture after CMV antigen stimulation. These receptors all come from a human donor in good health (CMV status not recorded). Some clones in this sample may be carry-over from other donors' samples.

The V call is TRBV19, the J call TRBJ1-5; the D is unclear. V was pared by 2 bases and J by 4 bases, with 6 bases between. The CDR3 sequence is 13 residues long. Germline CDR1 LNHDA, CDR2 SQIVND (reference sequence). As DNA, the CDR3 is TGTGCCAGTAGTATAACCCGAAATCAGCCCCAGCATTTT. It specifies CASSITRNQPQHF.

In its sample, this clonotype was seen a few times. This chain joins TRBV7-2 and TRBJ2-5, with TRBD2 identical over 15 bases. The germline V gene encodes CDR1 SGHTA and CDR2 FQGNSA. This CDR3 contains 16 residues. V dropped 5 bases and J dropped 4; count of bases not matched to a gene: 5. The DNA of the CDR3 is TGTGCCAGCAGCCCAGGGACTAGCGGGGGGATAGAGACCCAGTACTTC. This codes for CASSPGTSGGIETQYF.

J is TRBJ2-1 and V is TRBV29-1; TRBD2 aligns across 7 bases. Germline CDR1 SQVTM, CDR2 ANQGSEA. J gave up 8 bases and V 1 base, and 11 bases lay outside the gene matches. This CDR3 spans 15 amino acids. The CDR3 DNA follows: TGCAGCGTTGAAGGGAGGGGACTAACAGGTGATGAGCAGTTCTTC. It yields the protein CSVEGRGLTGDEQFF.

The chain is built from TRBV19 and TRBJ2-7; TRBD2 matches at 13 bases. Germline values: CDR1 LNHDA, CDR2 SQIVND (reference sequence). This CDR3 contains 16 residues. The chain's CDR3 is CASRPLAGGPDDEQYF. In DNA, the CDR3 is TGTGCAAGTCGGCCACTAGCGGGGGGGCCTGACGACGAGCAGTACTTC.

This clonotype was picked up many times. The CDR3: CASSLEGTTDTQYF. The CDR3 DNA reads TGTGCCAGCAGTTTAGAGGGAACAACAGATACGCAGTATTTT. V is TRBV12-3 or TRBV12-4 and J is TRBJ2-3; D gene ambiguous. The CDR3 spans 14 residues. Trimming removed 1 base from V and 3 bases from J, with 8 bases in between.

This clonotype was counted only a few times. The chain has TRBV5-4 and TRBJ2-7, with TRBD1 identical over 9 bases. V gave up 3 bases and J gave up 5 bases; unmatched junction bases: 9. The CDR3 spans 15 residues. Germline loops: CDR1 SGHNT, CDR2 YYREEE (reference sequence). CDR3 region: CASSSEGTGFNEQYF. The CDR3 nucleotides are TGTGCCAGCAGCTCGGAGGGGACAGGGTTCAACGAGCAGTACTTC. The variable domain in full, completed from reference TRBV5-4 and TRBJ2-7, reads ETGVTQSPTHLIKTRGQQVTLRCSSQSGHNTVSWYQQALGQGPQFIFQYYREEENGRGNFPPRFSGLQFPNYSSELNVNALELDDSALYLCASSSEGTGFNEQYFGPGTRLTVT.

This chain connects TRBV14 to TRBJ2-7; the D gene could be TRBD1 or TRBD2 (5 bases each). V dropped 2 bases and J dropped 1 base, with 15 bases sitting between them. Germline V lookup: CDR1 SGHDN, CDR2 FVKESK. This CDR3 contains 16 residues. The CDR3 sequence is CASSQTHRDGSYEQYF. The CDR3 region has the DNA TGTGCCAGCAGCCAAACCCACCGGGACGGATCCTACGAGCAGTACTTC.

This clonotype was seen a handful of times. The CDR3 sequence: CASGQGVRGYTF. The CDR3 DNA sequence: TGTGCCAGCGGACAGGGGGTCAGGGGCTACACCTTC. The chain combines TRBV25-1 with TRBJ1-2, with 10 bases that match TRBD1. In germline, CDR1 is MGHDK, CDR2 SYGVNS. CDR3 size: 12 residues. The ends lost 8 bases at V and 8 bases at J; junction bases unmatched: 5.

There are a few counts of this clonotype. This chain uses TRBV12-5 with TRBJ2-5; D possibly matches TRBD1 or TRBD2 (5 bases each). The CDR3 length is 14 residues. Germline lookup yields CDR1 LGHNT and CDR2 FRNRAP. Between the trimmed V and J ends, which lost 2 bases and 9 bases, there was a span of 16 bases. CDR3 bases: TGTGCTAGTGGTTTGCTGGGGCGGGTGGGGGCCCAGTACTTC. This translates into CASGLLGRVGAQYF.

The rearrangement links TRBV28 to TRBJ1-2; 9 bases are shared with TRBD1. Per the germline V gene, CDR1 is MDHEN and CDR2 is SYDVKM. V shed 4 bases, J shed 4 bases, and the junction held 7 bases outside the gene matches. The CDR3 extends over 15 amino acids. CDR3 bases: TGTGCCAGCAGTTCCGGGACAGGGTGGACCTATGGCTACACCTTC. It specifies CASSSGTGWTYGYTF.

The gene calls are TRBV6-4 and TRBJ2-5; D possibly corresponds to TRBD1 (5 bases). This CDR3 is 14 amino acids long. The germline V gene encodes CDR1 MRHNA and CDR2 SNTAGT. Trimming removed 3 bases from V and 5 bases from J, with 13 bases in between. Written as DNA, the CDR3 is TGTGCCAGCAGTGAGAGGACACACAGGGAGACCCAGTACTTC. Amino acid sequence: CASSERTHRETQYF.

This clonotype was counted at least ten times. The chain has TRBV7-2 and TRBJ2-7, with D perhaps matching TRBD2 (6 bases). Trimming left V 5 bases short and J 4 bases short, with 15 bases between. Germline V lookup: CDR1 SGHTA, CDR2 FQGNSA. The CDR3 is 14 amino acids. CDR3 loop: CASSHAGTPYEQYF. The CDR3 region has the DNA TGTGCCAGCAGCCACGCCGGGACTCCTTACGAGCAGTACTTC.

This clonotype was detected a few times. The chain has TRBV27 and TRBJ2-1; no clear D. Between the trimmed V and J ends, which lost 5 bases and 6 bases, there was a span of 11 bases. Germline loops: CDR1 MNHEY, CDR2 SMNVEV (reference sequence). The CDR3 runs 13 residues. CDR3 sequence: CASSLLPPNEQFF. The CDR3 coding sequence is TGTGCCAGCAGTCTCCTGCCCCCCAATGAGCAGTTCTTC.

This clonotype occurred once. The chain uses TRBV27 and TRBJ1-6; D ambiguous. The germline V gene encodes CDR1 MNHEY and CDR2 SMNVEV (reference sequence). The V gene lost 5 bases and the J gene lost 4 bases, with 12 bases spanning the gap. The CDR3 totals 15 residues. The CDR3 DNA sequence: TGTGCCAGCAGTCCCCCGGGGTTTTATAATTCACCCCTCCACTTT. It translates to CASSPPGFYNSPLHF.

The chain links TRBV27 to TRBJ2-1; D gene uncertain. Germline loops: CDR1 MNHEY, CDR2 SMNVEV (reference sequence). The germline V and J ends were trimmed by 5 bases and 4 bases, with 12 bases remaining between them. The CDR3 has 14 residues. CDR3 protein: CASSRVTEYNEQFF. The CDR3 coding sequence is TGTGCCAGCAGTCGTGTGACCGAGTACAATGAGCAGTTCTTC.

The chain recombines TRBV9 with TRBJ2-7; the D call may be TRBD1 or TRBD2 (5 bases each). CDR1 and CDR2 from the germline V gene are SGDLS and YYNGEE. This CDR3 has 16 amino acids. V was pared by 4 bases and J by 3 bases, with 20 bases between. The CDR3 nucleotides are TGTGCCAGCAGCCCCCTCGACCCCGGGGCACACTACGAGCAGTACTTC. This encodes CASSPLDPGAHYEQYF.

This clonotype was counted a few times. This chain connects TRBV29-1 to TRBJ1-2; TRBD1 agrees at 8 bases. Looked up from germline, CDR1 is SQVTM and CDR2 is ANQGSEA. V dropped 7 bases and J dropped 3; count of bases not matched to a gene: 10. This CDR3 is 14 amino acids long. CDR3 in DNA: TGCAGCGCCCCCCCCGGACAGGGCGACTATGGCTACACCTTC. Its translation is CSAPPGQGDYGYTF.

CDR3 nucleotide sequence: TGTGCCAGTCCGCTAGGAACCACTGAAGCTTTCTTT. Its translation is CASPLGTTEAFF. V gene TRBV2 combines with J gene TRBJ1-1; unclear D gene. Per germline, CDR1 SNHLY and CDR2 FYNNEI. Trimming removed 9 bases from V and 4 bases from J, with 12 bases in between. CDR3 size: 12 residues.